This T cell receptor (beta chain) comes out of a study of CD8+ T cells in alopecia areata. Study as a whole: Twice a day, 5 to 10 mg of oral tofacitinib was administered to treated patients.

The germline gives CDR1 SGHTA, CDR2 FQGNSA. The CDR3 totals 15 residues. V was clipped by 4 bases and J by 8 bases, with 20 bases between them. RNA extraction was followed by reverse transcription into cDNA, which acted as the sequencing template. Clones were read by immunoSEQ multiplex PCR, and TCRdb kept only the in-frame ones, dropping some. This table holds more than 200,000 clones, 67% found once. The specimen was CD4+ T cells sorted from blood, collected at week 0. This chain uses TRBV7-2 with TRBJ1-2; no clear D. The sequence was collected from a human donor with alopecia areata. The CDR3 region is CASSSPRAPRAGYTF. CDR3 coding DNA: TGTGCCAGCAGCTCACCGCGGGCACCCCGGGCGGGCTACACCTTC.